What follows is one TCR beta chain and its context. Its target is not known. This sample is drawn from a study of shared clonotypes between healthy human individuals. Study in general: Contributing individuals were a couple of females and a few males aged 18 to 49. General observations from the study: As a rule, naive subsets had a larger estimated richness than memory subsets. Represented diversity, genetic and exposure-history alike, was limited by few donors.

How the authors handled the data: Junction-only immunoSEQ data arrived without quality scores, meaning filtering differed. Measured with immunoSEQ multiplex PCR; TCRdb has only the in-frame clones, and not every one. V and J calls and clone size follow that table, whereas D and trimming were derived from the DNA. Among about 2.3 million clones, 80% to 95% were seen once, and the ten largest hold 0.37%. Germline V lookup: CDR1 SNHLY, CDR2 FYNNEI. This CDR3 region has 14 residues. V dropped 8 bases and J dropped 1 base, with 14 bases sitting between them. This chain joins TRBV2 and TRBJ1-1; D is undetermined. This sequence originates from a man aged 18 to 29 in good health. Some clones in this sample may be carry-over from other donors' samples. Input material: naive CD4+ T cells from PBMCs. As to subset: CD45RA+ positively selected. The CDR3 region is CASHPYRENTEAFF. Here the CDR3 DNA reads TGTGCCAGCCATCCATATAGGGAGAACACTGAAGCTTTCTTT.